The 25 T cell receptor beta chains reported below all come from one sample, sequenced in a study of T cell responses to AZD1222 COVID-19 vaccine. Method: immunoSEQ multiplex PCR; TCRdb's copy keeps in-frame clones and lacks some. The repertoire includes over 110,000 clones, under 90% of them detected once, and 1.6% sits in the top ten. The sample was peripheral blood, taken 28 days after the second AZD1222 dose. These receptors were collected from an adult who received the AZD1222 COVID-19 vaccine.

The chain links TRBV6-6 to TRBJ2-7, with D perhaps TRBD1 or TRBD2 (5 bases each). Trimming pared 7 bases from V and 2 bases from J, leaving 18 bases between. The CDR3 has 15 amino acids. CDR1 is MNHNY, CDR2 SVGAGI, per germline (reference sequence). The CDR3 region has the DNA TGTGCCAGCACGATGGGGCCGGGGCAGACCTACGAGCAGTACTTC. This encodes CASTMGPGQTYEQYF.

V and J are TRBV14 and TRBJ2-7; D remains ambiguous. Germline V gene data show CDR1 as SGHDN and CDR2 as FVKESK. Trimming removed 1 base from V and 2 bases from J, with 12 bases in between. The CDR3 sequence is 15 residues long. DNA for the CDR3: TGTGCCAGCAGCCAAGTGGAACCCCTTACCTACGAGCAGTACGTC. Translating gives CASSQVEPLTYEQYV.

The chain carries TRBV24-1 and TRBJ2-5; no firm D call. Germline CDR1 reads KGHDR; CDR2 reads SFDVKD. The V gene lost 5 bases and the J gene lost 2 bases, with 11 bases spanning the gap. The CDR3 covers 14 residues. In DNA form, the CDR3 reads TGTGCCACCAGTGCGACGGTGACTCAAGAGACCCAGTACTTC. Its protein product is CATSATVTQETQYF.

This chain connects TRBV30 to TRBJ2-3, with D possibly matching TRBD2 (6 bases). CDR3 length: 16 amino acids. Germline V CDR1 and CDR2: GTSNPN, SVGIG (reference sequence). Trimming shortened V by 0 bases and J by 0 bases, and 13 bases separated the two germline ends. CDR3 loop: CAWSVPAGTSTDTQYF. CDR3 DNA sequence: TGTGCCTGGAGTGTACCGGCGGGGACCAGCACAGATACGCAGTATTTT.

V is TRBV14 and J is TRBJ2-7; D may correspond to TRBD1 or TRBD2 (6 bases each). Looked up from germline, CDR1 is SGHDN and CDR2 is FVKESK. V shed 5 bases and J shed 4 bases, with 12 bases lying between them. The CDR3 consists of 13 residues. The chain's CDR3 is CASSNPGAYEQYF. In DNA form, the CDR3 reads TGTGCCAGCAGCAATCCGGGGGCTTACGAGCAGTACTTC. Using reference TRBV14 and TRBJ2-7 for the parts outside the CDR3, the full variable domain is EAGVTQFPSHSVIEKGQTVTLRCDPISGHDNLYWYRRVMGKEIKFLLHFVKESKQDESGMPNNRFLAERTGGTYSTLKVQPAELEDSGVYFCASSNPGAYEQYFGPGTRLTVT.

V and J are TRBV6-4 and TRBJ2-1; D is ambiguous. V lost 2 bases, J lost 5 bases, and 10 bases lay in between. CDR1 is MRHNA and CDR2 is SNTAGT in the germline V gene. The CDR3 runs to 14 residues. CDR3 coding DNA: TGTGCCAGCAGTGACGGGAACAGACACAATGAGCAGTTCTTC. Translating gives CASSDGNRHNEQFF.

The chain recombines TRBV5-8 with TRBJ1-5; 8 nucleotides align to TRBD1. With 0 bases clipped from V and 6 bases from J, the junction kept 8 bases outside the gene matches. The CDR3 covers 16 residues. Germline CDR1 SGHTS, CDR2 YDEGEE. CDR3 residues: CASSLATGGHGQPQHF. The CDR3 coding sequence is TGTGCCAGCAGCTTGGCTACAGGGGGGCATGGTCAGCCCCAGCATTTT.

The gene calls are TRBV28 and TRBJ1-1; D is possibly TRBD1 (5 bases). This CDR3 is 13 amino acids long. The germline CDR1 and CDR2 sequences are MDHEN and SYDVKM. V was cut by 1 base and J by 9 bases, with 12 bases left in between. The DNA for the CDR3 is TGTGCCAGCAGTTTATCCACCGGGGCCCAAGCTTTCTTT. Translation gives CASSLSTGAQAFF. Full variable domain (outside the CDR3, taken from reference TRBV28 and TRBJ1-1): DVKVTQSSRYLVKRTGEKVFLECVQDMDHENMFWYRQDPGLGLRLIYFSYDVKMKEKGDIPEGYSVSREKKERFSLILESASTNQTSMYLCASSLSTGAQAFFGQGTRLTVV.

The CDR3 loop reads CASSRSQGEKLFF. CDR3 nucleotides: TGCGCCAGCAGCCGATCTCAGGGAGAAAAACTGTTTTTT. The chain uses TRBV5-1 and TRBJ1-4, with a possible D match to TRBD1 (5 bases). The CDR3 runs 13 residues. Germline CDR1 SGHRS, CDR2 YFSETQ. Trimming cost V 4 bases and J 8 bases, with 12 bases left between them.

The genes are TRBV20-1 and TRBJ2-5; D unclear. The CDR3 covers 14 residues. V shed 3 bases and J shed 5 bases, with 16 bases lying between them. Per germline, CDR1 DFQATT and CDR2 SNEGSKA (reference sequence). In DNA form, the CDR3 reads TGCAGTGCTAGTTCAGCACTCGCCAGGGAGACCCAGTACTTC. Its protein product is CSASSALARETQYF.

This clone was counted a single time. The genes are TRBV28 and TRBJ1-2, with 9 nucleotides matching TRBD1. Germline trimming cut 2 bases from V and 4 bases from J; bases unmatched to any gene: 5. Germline V gives CDR1 MDHEN, CDR2 SYDVKM. CDR3 length: 15 residues. The CDR3: CASSLTSGQGYGYTF. The CDR3 nucleotides are TGTGCCAGCAGTTTAACATCGGGACAGGGCTATGGCTACACCTTC.

The chain links TRBV7-9 to TRBJ1-6; D is unclear. With 5 bases removed from V and 6 bases from J, the gap between germline ends came to 14 bases. The CDR3 is 15 amino acids. Germline V gives CDR1 SEHNR, CDR2 FQNEAQ (reference sequence). DNA of the CDR3: TGTGCCAGCAGCCCACCGGGAGTCAGTAATTCACCCCTCCACTTT. It translates to CASSPPGVSNSPLHF.

V gene TRBV30 combines with J gene TRBJ1-5; 8 bases agree with TRBD1. V shed 3 bases, J shed 1 base, and the junction held 5 bases outside the gene matches. Germline CDR1 GTSNPN, CDR2 SVGIG (reference sequence). The CDR3 sequence is 15 residues long. CDR3 DNA sequence: TGTGCCTGGAGCCCAGACAGGGGCAGCAATCAGCCCCAGCATTTT. Translated, it gives CAWSPDRGSNQPQHF.

The rearrangement links TRBV19 to TRBJ1-2; TRBD1 matches 8 bases. Germline assignment: CDR1 LNHDA and CDR2 SQIVND (reference sequence). V shed 3 bases, J shed 8 bases, and the junction held 8 bases outside the gene matches. The CDR3 loop spans 14 amino acids. The CDR3 DNA is TGTGCCAGTAGTATCCGGGACAGGAGAGCGGGCTACACCTTC. Its protein is CASSIRDRRAGYTF.

The rearrangement uses TRBV28 and TRBJ2-3; 7 bases line up with TRBD2. Germline V CDR1 and CDR2: MDHEN, SYDVKM. Trimming took 1 base from V and 9 from J; bases not matched to a gene: 7. This CDR3 comprises 14 residues. The CDR3, as DNA: TGTGCCAGCAGTTTATTGACTAGCCGAACCACGCAGTATTTT. Its translation is CASSLLTSRTTQYF.

The chain joins TRBV12-3 or TRBV12-4 to TRBJ1-1, with D possibly matching TRBD1 (6 bases). The CDR3 has 13 amino acids. The V end was cut by 7 bases, the J end by 1 base, with 10 bases between. The CDR3 DNA is TGTGCCAGCAATTGGGGGGCGAACACTGAAGCTTTCTTT. It encodes CASNWGANTEAFF.

The chain has TRBV7-2 and TRBJ2-3; D unresolved. Germline V gene sequence: CDR1 SGHTA, CDR2 FQGNSA. CDR3 length equals 14 residues. Trimming left V 1 base short and J 1 base short, with 6 bases between. CDR3 sequence (DNA): TGTGCCAGCAGCTTAGGCCGGGGCACAGATACGCAGTATTTT. It translates to CASSLGRGTDTQYF. Based on the CDR3 plus reference TRBV7-2 and TRBJ2-3, the full variable domain is GAGVSQSPSNKVTEKGKDVELRCDPISGHTALYWYRQSLGQGLEFLIYFQGNSAPDKSGLPSDRFSAERTGGSVSTLTIQRTQQEDSAVYLCASSLGRGTDTQYFGPGTRLTVL.

The chain employs TRBV7-2 and TRBJ1-3; 7 bases line up with TRBD1. Germline values: CDR1 SGHTA, CDR2 FQGNSA. The CDR3 runs to 16 residues. The J segment lost 2 bases and the V segment lost 3 bases, leaving 7 bases of the junction unmatched. The DNA for the CDR3 is TGTGCCAGCAGCTTTAGGAACAGGGGTACTGGAAACACCATATATTTT. Protein: CASSFRNRGTGNTIYF.

The V call is TRBV6-2 or TRBV6-3, the J call TRBJ1-1; 9 bases agree with TRBD1. This CDR3 comprises 15 residues. Trimming removed 1 base from V and 5 bases from J; junction bases left unmatched: 5. Germline loops: CDR1 MNHEY, CDR2 SVGEGT. This CDR3 is CASSYWGQGETEAFF. CDR3 coding DNA: TGTGCCAGCAGTTACTGGGGACAGGGTGAGACTGAAGCTTTCTTT.

The rearrangement uses TRBV28 and TRBJ1-6, with 7 bases aligning to TRBD1. From germline, CDR1 is MDHEN and CDR2 SYDVKM. J lost 10 bases, V lost 3 bases, and 9 bases had no gene match. The CDR3 contains 15 residues. This CDR3 reads CASSLGAGGYSPLHF. For the CDR3, the DNA is TGTGCCAGCAGTTTGGGTGCAGGGGGTTACTCACCCCTCCACTTT. The full variable domain, completed using reference TRBV28 and TRBJ1-6, is DVKVTQSSRYLVKRTGEKVFLECVQDMDHENMFWYRQDPGLGLRLIYFSYDVKMKEKGDIPEGYSVSREKKERFSLILESASTNQTSMYLCASSLGAGGYSPLHFGNGTRLTVT.

This chain joins TRBV11-1 and TRBJ2-7, with 9 bases lining up with TRBD2. There are 16 residues in the CDR3. The V gene's germline CDR1 is SGHAT and CDR2 FQDESV (reference sequence). V lost 0 bases, J lost 4 bases, and 7 bases stayed unmatched. The CDR3 loop reads CASSLATRGRGYEQYF. The CDR3 DNA reads as TGTGCCAGCAGCTTAGCGACCCGCGGGAGGGGATACGAGCAGTACTTC.

For this clone: One end of the junction is discordant with germline, which a read error may explain. The rearrangement links TRBV4-1 to TRBJ2-4; 7 nucleotides line up with TRBD1. The CDR3 is 15 residues long. The germline CDR1 and CDR2 sequences are MGHRA and YSYEKL. For the CDR3, the DNA is TGCGCCAGCACCCAAGAGGGGGCGGGCAAAAACATTCAGTACTTC. Translating it yields CASTQEGAGKNIQYF.

The CDR3 reads CASSIDRGALYF. The DNA for the CDR3 is TGTGCCAGTAGTATAGATCGCGGGGCTTTGTACTTC. The rearrangement joins TRBV19 to TRBJ2-4, with D tentatively TRBD2 (6 bases). The V and J ends lost 0 bases and 15 bases respectively, with 12 bases between them. CDR1 LNHDA and CDR2 SQIVND come from the germline V gene (reference sequence). The CDR3 totals 12 residues.

The rearrangement links TRBV6-5 to TRBJ1-3; D not certain. V was pared by 2 bases and J by 0 bases, with 8 bases between. This CDR3 comprises 15 residues. Germline-derived CDR1 and CDR2 are MNHEY and SVGAGI. Written as DNA, the CDR3 is TGTGCCAGCAGTTACAAGTCAGTCTCTGGAAACACCATATATTTT. It codes for CASSYKSVSGNTIYF.

Only a few counts were recorded for this clone. The chain has TRBV25-1 and TRBJ1-6; TRBD1 is a possible D gene (5 bases). The CDR3 is 13 amino acids. Germline V lookup: CDR1 MGHDK, CDR2 SYGVNS. Trimming removed 8 bases from V and 7 bases from J, with 12 bases in between. The CDR3 loop reads CASGRRGNSPLHF. The CDR3 DNA follows: TGTGCCAGCGGGCGGCGGGGCAATTCACCCCTCCACTTT.